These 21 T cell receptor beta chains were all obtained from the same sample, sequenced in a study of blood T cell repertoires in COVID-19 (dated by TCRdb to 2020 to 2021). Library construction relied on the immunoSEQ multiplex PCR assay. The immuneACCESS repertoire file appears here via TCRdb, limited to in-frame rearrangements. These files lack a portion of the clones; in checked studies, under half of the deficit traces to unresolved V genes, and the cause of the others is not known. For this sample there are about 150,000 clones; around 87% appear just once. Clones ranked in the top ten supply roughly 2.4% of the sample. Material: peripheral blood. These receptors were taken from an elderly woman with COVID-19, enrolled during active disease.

The CDR3 protein is CASSLGQSGRPQHF. The CDR3 DNA reads TGTGCCAGCAGCCTAGGACAGTCCGGACGGCCCCAGCATTTT. The chain joins TRBV7-8 to TRBJ1-5; a possible D gene is TRBD1 (6 bases). V was pared by 5 bases and J by 9 bases, with 17 bases between. This CDR3 region has 14 residues. Germline V gives CDR1 SGHVS, CDR2 FQNEAQ.

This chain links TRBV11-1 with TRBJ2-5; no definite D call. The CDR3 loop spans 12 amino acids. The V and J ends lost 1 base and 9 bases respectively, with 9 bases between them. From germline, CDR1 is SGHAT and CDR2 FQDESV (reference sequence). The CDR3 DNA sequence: TGTGCCAGCAGCTTAGGGGCCCGAGCCCAGTACTTC. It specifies CASSLGARAQYF. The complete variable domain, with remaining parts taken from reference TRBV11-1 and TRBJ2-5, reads EAEVAQSPRYKITEKSQAVAFWCDPISGHATLYWYRQILGQGPELLVQFQDESVVDDSQLPKDRFSAERLKGVDSTLKIQPAELGDSAMYLCASSLGARAQYFGPGTRLLVL.

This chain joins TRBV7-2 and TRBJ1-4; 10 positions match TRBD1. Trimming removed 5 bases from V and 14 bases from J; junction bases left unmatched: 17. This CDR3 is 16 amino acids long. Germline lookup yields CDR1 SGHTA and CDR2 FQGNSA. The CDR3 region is CASSPGLRDRGGGLFF. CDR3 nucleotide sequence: TGTGCCAGCAGCCCGGGGTTGAGGGACAGGGGAGGTGGGCTGTTTTTT.

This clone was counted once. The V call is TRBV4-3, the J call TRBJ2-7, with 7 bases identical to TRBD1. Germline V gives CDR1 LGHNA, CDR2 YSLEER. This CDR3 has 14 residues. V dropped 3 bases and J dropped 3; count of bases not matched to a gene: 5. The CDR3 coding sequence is TGCGCCAGCAGCCACACGCAGGGGGACTACGAGCAGTACTTC. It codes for CASSHTQGDYEQYF.

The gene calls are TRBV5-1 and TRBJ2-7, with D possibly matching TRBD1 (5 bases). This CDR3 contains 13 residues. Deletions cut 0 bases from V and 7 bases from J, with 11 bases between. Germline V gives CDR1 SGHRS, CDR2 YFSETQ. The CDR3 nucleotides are TGCGCCAGCAGCTTGGCCAGGGTGGGAGAGCAGTACTTC. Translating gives CASSLARVGEQYF.

The chain's CDR3 is CASRLGRTGSEAFF. Here the CDR3 DNA reads TGTGCCAGCAGGCTAGGCCGGACAGGATCAGAAGCTTTCTTT. This rearrangement joins TRBV7-2 to TRBJ1-1, with 7 bases that match TRBD1. The CDR3 extends over 14 amino acids. The junction had 12 bases not matched to a gene; V was cut back by 6 bases and J by 8 bases. From germline, CDR1 is SGHTA and CDR2 FQGNSA. The full variable domain, with the rest looked up from reference TRBV7-2 and TRBJ1-1, is GAGVSQSPSNKVTEKGKDVELRCDPISGHTALYWYRQSLGQGLEFLIYFQGNSAPDKSGLPSDRFSAERTGGSVSTLTIQRTQQEDSAVYLCASRLGRTGSEAFFGQGTRLTVV.

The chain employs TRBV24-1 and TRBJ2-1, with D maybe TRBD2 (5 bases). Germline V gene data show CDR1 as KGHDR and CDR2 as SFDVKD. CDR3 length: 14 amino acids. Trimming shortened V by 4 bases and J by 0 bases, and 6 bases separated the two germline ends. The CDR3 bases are TGTGCCACCAGTGACGGAGGCTCCTACAATGAGCAGTTCTTC. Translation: CATSDGGSYNEQFF.

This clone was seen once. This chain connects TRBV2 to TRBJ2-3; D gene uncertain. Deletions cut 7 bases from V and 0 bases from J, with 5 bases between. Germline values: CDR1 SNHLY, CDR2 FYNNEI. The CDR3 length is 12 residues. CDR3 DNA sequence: TGTGCCAGCAAATTAAGCACAGATACGCAGTATTTT. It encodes CASKLSTDTQYF.

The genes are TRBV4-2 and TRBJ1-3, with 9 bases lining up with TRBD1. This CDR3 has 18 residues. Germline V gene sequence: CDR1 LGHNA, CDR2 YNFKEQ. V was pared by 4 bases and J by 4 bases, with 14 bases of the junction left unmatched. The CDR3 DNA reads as TGTGCCAGCAGCCGAGACTCCGGGACAGGGACAGGCGGAAACACCATATATTTT. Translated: CASSRDSGTGTGGNTIYF.

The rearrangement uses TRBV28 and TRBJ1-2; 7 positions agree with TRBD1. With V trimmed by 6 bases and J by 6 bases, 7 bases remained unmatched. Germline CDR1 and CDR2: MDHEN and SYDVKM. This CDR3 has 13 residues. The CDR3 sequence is CASSPGQEHGYTF. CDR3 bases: TGTGCCAGCAGCCCTGGACAGGAACATGGCTACACCTTC.

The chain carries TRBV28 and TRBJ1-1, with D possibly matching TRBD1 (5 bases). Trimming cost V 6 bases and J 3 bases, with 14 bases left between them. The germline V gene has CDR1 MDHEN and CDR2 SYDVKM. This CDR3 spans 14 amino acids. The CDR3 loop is CASRKGTSYTEAFF. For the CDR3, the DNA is TGTGCCAGCAGGAAAGGGACTAGCTACACTGAAGCTTTCTTT.

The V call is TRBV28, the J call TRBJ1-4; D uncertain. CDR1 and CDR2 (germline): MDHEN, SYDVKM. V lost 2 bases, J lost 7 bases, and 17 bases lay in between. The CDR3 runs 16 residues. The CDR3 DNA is TGTGCCAGCAGTTTAACCGGAGGGCTGCCCCGTGAAAAACTGTTTTTT. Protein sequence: CASSLTGGLPREKLFF.

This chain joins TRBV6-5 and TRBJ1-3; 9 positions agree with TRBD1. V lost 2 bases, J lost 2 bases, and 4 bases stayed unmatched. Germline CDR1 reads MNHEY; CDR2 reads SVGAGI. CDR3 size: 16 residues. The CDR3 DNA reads TGTGCCAGCAGTTACGGACAGGGGACGGCTGGAAACACCATATATTTT. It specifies CASSYGQGTAGNTIYF.

The CDR3: CASSPTSGSYEQYF. DNA of the CDR3: TGTGCCAGCAGTCCGACTAGCGGCTCCTACGAGCAGTACTTC. The chain links TRBV5-4 to TRBJ2-7, with 9 bases that match TRBD2. CDR3 size: 14 residues. Per germline, CDR1 SGHNT and CDR2 YYREEE (reference sequence). The V and J ends lost 5 bases and 0 bases, in that order; junction bases with no gene match: 3.

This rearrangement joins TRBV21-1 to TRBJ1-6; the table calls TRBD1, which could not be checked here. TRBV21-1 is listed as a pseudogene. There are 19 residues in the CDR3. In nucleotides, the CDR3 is TGTGCCAGCAGCAAAGGTTTTGAGAGGGGGCATCCATATAATTCACCCCTCCACTTT. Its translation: CASSKGFERGHPYNSPLHF.

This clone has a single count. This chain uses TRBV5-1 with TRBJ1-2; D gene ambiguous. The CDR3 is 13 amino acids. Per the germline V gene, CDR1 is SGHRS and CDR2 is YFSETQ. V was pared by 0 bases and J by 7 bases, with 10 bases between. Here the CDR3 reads CASSLAAAGGYTF. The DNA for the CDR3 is TGCGCCAGCAGCTTGGCGGCCGCAGGTGGCTACACCTTC.

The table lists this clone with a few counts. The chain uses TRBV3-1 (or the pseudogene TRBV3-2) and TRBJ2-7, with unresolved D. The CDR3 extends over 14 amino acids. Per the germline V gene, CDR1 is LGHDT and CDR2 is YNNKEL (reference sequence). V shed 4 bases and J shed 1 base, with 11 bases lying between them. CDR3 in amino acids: CASSPATGSYEQYF. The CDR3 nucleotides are TGTGCCAGCAGCCCTGCAACCGGGTCCTACGAGCAGTACTTC.

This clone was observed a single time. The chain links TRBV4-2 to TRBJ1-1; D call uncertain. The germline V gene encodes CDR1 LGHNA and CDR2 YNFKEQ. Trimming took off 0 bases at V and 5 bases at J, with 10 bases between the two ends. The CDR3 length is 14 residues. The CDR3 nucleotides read TGTGCCAGCAGCCAAGATAGCTCCATAACTGAAGCTTTCTTT. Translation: CASSQDSSITEAFF.

The CDR3 region has the DNA TGTGCCAGTTCGACGGGGGGGCCGGCGCTCTATGGCTACACCTTC. Encoded protein: CASSTGGPALYGYTF. The chain uses TRBV28 and TRBJ1-2, with D tentatively TRBD1 (6 bases). This CDR3 is built from 15 residues. Germline CDR1 and CDR2: MDHEN and SYDVKM. Trimming removed 9 bases at V and 4 bases at J, with 21 bases between.

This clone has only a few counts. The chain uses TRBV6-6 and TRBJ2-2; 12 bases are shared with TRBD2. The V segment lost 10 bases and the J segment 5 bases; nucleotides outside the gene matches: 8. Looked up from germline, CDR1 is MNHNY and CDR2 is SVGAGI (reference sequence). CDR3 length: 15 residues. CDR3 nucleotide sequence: TGTGCCACCATCGGACTAGCGGGAAGTACCGGGGAGCTGTTTTTT. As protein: CATIGLAGSTGELFF.

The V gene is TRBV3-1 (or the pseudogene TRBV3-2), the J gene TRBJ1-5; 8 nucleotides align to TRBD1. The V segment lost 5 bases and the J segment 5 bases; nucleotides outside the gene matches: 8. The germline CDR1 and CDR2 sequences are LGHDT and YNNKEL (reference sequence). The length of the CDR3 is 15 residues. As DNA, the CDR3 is TGTGCCAGCAGCGAAAGACAGGGGAGAGATCAGCCCCAGCATTTT. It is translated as CASSERQGRDQPQHF.